Following are 5 T cell receptor beta chains from one sample sequenced in a study of blood T cell repertoires in COVID-19. Sequenced by immunoSEQ multiplex PCR; TCRdb stores in-frame clones only, minus some. The data hold some 70,000 clones, with 80% to 90% observed a single time. Sequenced: peripheral blood. Source of these receptors: a woman aged 60-75 years with acute or convalescent COVID-19.

The rearrangement uses TRBV3-1 (or the pseudogene TRBV3-2) and TRBJ1-2; 7 nucleotides agree with TRBD1. CDR1 and CDR2 (germline): LGHDT, YNNKEL (reference sequence). Unmatched junction bases numbered 4, after V lost 2 bases and J lost 4 bases. The CDR3 consists of 14 residues. CDR3 DNA sequence: TGTGCCAGCAGCCAACCAGGGGGTGGCTATGGCTACACCTTC. It encodes CASSQPGGGYGYTF.

Comments on this clone: Other DNA sequences in this specimen translate into the identical CDR3. CDR3 loop: CASSPQGNTEAFF. CDR3 DNA sequence: TGTGCCAGCTCACCCCAGGGGAACACTGAAGCTTTCTTT. This chain connects TRBV18 to TRBJ1-1; maybe TRBD1 (5 bases). Per the germline V gene, CDR1 is KGHSH and CDR2 is LQKENI. The V and J ends lost 3 bases and 1 base respectively, with 6 bases between them. The CDR3 length is 13 residues.

The chain couples TRBV19 to TRBJ1-5; the match to TRBD1 covers 9 bases. Per the germline V gene, CDR1 is LNHDA and CDR2 is SQIVND (reference sequence). The CDR3 has 13 residues. J gave up 6 bases and V 6 bases, and 3 bases lay outside the gene matches. CDR3 region: CASRQGARQPQHF. CDR3 in DNA: TGTGCCAGTAGACAGGGGGCGCGTCAGCCCCAGCATTTT.

The chain uses TRBV7-3 and TRBJ2-5, with a possible D match to TRBD2 (7 bases). The CDR3 extends over 15 amino acids. The V gene's germline CDR1 is SGHTA and CDR2 FQGTGA. V lost 5 bases and J lost 8, with 21 bases in between. CDR3 region: CASSPKGGPGATQYF. The DNA for the CDR3 is TGTGCCAGCAGCCCGAAGGGGGGGCCGGGGGCTACCCAGTACTTC.

V gene TRBV12-5 combines with J gene TRBJ2-7; 7 bases align to TRBD1. The CDR3 extends over 15 amino acids. Germline V gene lookup returns CDR1 LGHNT and CDR2 FRNRAP. V was clipped by 0 bases and J by 4 bases; unmatched bases: 6. The DNA for the CDR3 is TGTGCTAGTGGTTTGGTAGGGGGCGACTGGTACGAGCAGTACTTC. Its protein is CASGLVGGDWYEQYF.